This T cell receptor beta chain comes out of a study of T cell responses to AZD1222 COVID-19 vaccine (dated by TCRdb to about 2021). Concerning the study at large: AZD1222 recipients with second doses at about 4 weeks or about 12 weeks were pooled, because spike-specific TCR depth and breadth did not differ between schedules. Enrollment into the trials was organized by age into subgroups of 18-55, 56-69 and 70-plus years, and those subgroups contained roughly 140, 27 and 60 TCR-sequenced participants, respectively. A total of approximately 240 trial participants underwent TCR sequencing, of whom about 210 had received two doses of AZD1222 and about 25 had received two doses of the MenACWY control vaccine. Overall study results and their limits: Only five or six AZD1222 recipients were SARS-CoV-2 seropositive at baseline, limiting conclusions about previously exposed vaccinees. After two AZD1222 doses, both the breadth and the depth of spike-specific TCRs were significantly higher than at day 0 and than in MenACWY recipients. Nearly half of unique spike-specific TCRs reportedly recognized epitopes outside regions mutated in the B.1.351 and B.1.1.7 variants. The 56-69-year group was small, and its depth increase did not reach significance, likely because of low power. Participants were mostly white British and included more females than males, and it was suggested by the authors that clonal diversity may have been underestimated. The whole spike protein was spanned by vaccine-associated CD4 TCRs, and dominant responses were seen in regions 160-218 and 743-854. Because no samples from the day 14 peak response were available, repertoires could be characterized only after the peak T cell response.

The sample's time point label, decoded: baseline before first vaccination. Vaccinee samples came from UK trials COV001 and COV002, including a single-blind randomized controlled phase 2/3 trial of AZD1222 (ChAdOx1 nCoV-19) in healthy adults. For TCRbeta chain sequencing, PBMC samples from trial participants were taken at day 0 and at day 28 after the second dose. The CDR3, from cysteine to phenylalanine, totals 18 residues. This entry keeps only the CDR3 DNA: 54 bases, framed from base 1. Concerning this clone: This receptor's antigen is unknown. The record has no base qualities; no much larger clone is one base away.

The CDR3 regions of human TCRbeta chains were analyzed by immunosequencing. Regarding the original processing steps: TCRs in the repertoires were compared against a reference library of SARS-CoV-2-specific TCRs that had been generated with the MIRA antigen-specificity platform. Breadth was defined as the fraction of unique TCRs that were SARS-CoV-2-associated, and depth was defined as the fraction of total T cells that were SARS-CoV-2-associated. Using the MIRA data, every spike-specific TCR was mapped to the spike region that the TCR reacted to and assigned to either a CD4 or a CD8 class. Log10-transformed breadth and depth values were compared by one-way ANOVA with Sidak's multiple comparisons tests. The table was pulled from immuneACCESS by TCRdb, which kept in-frame rearrangements only. Such tables lose some clones; where checked, under half of the loss comes from unresolved V genes, and the rest has no known cause. Clone size and V and J calls were adopted from that table, with D and trimming inferred from the DNA. This sample holds roughly 76,000 clones; about 88% were observed only once. The ten biggest clones cover about 11% of the sample.

This clonotype was obtained from an adult in good health. The specimen was peripheral blood, collected on day 0 of AZD1222 vaccination. The chain employs TRBV21-1 and TRBJ2-1; the D call in the table, TRBD2, was not verified against the DNA. TRBV21-1 is shown as a pseudogene. The CDR3 corresponds to CASSKEPGKSSGGIEQFF. The nucleotides are TGTGCCAGCAGCAAAGAGCCCGGGAAGTCTAGCGGGGGGATTGAGCAGTTCTTC.